Described below is a single TCR beta chain sequence and its context. Germline CDR1 and CDR2: SGHKS and YYEKEE (reference sequence). The CDR3 is 15 residues long. The trim removed 4 bases at V and 8 bases at J, leaving 13 bases unmatched. This sample was taken from a study of blood T cell repertoires in COVID-19. Study context: The United States, Italy and Spain provided the acute and convalescent COVID-19 samples. PBMCs, B-cell-depleted T cells, or T cells provided the cDNA or gDNA that made up the material.

Sequencing was performed with immunoSEQ multiplex PCR; in TCRdb, only in-frame clones are kept and a portion is missing. The sample consists of hundreds of thousands of clones, 70% to 90% of them appearing once. This TCR derives from a man between 18 and 29 years old with active or convalescent COVID-19. The chain combines TRBV5-5 with TRBJ1-2, with TRBD1 matching 8 bases. Sequencing was carried out using peripheral blood. The CDR3 reads CASSLGGQGFQGYTF. In DNA form, the CDR3 reads TGTGCCAGCAGCCTGGGCGGACAGGGATTCCAAGGCTACACCTTC.